This T cell receptor beta chain was identified in a study of T-cell memory formation after mild COVID-19. Study as a whole: Largely, the TCR clusters proved donor specific. Study findings and constraints: Largely, contracting CD4+ clones fell within CM and EM, and contracting CD8+ clones within EMRA.

This clonotype was counted at least ten times. Its antigen is still unknown. TCRdb redid the calling of the 5' RACE reads with MiXCR, one entry per CDR3 protein. The data contain 130,000 to 150,000 distinct CDR3 sequences, approximately 5.7% of them singletons. The CDR3 loop spans 14 amino acids. CDR1 MNHEY and CDR2 SVGAGI come from the germline V gene. The germline V and J ends were trimmed by 2 bases and 5 bases, with 7 bases remaining between them. The receptor's source is an adult woman who had mild COVID-19 (a few samples of this study predate the infection). Cell type and time point are not known. V usage is TRBV6-5 and J usage is TRBJ1-6; D remains unclear. Sequenced: PBMCs or a T cell subset sorted from them (not recorded which). The CDR3 region has the DNA TGTGCCAGCAGTTACGACCGAGATAATTCACCCCTCCACTTT. As protein: CASSYDRDNSPLHF.